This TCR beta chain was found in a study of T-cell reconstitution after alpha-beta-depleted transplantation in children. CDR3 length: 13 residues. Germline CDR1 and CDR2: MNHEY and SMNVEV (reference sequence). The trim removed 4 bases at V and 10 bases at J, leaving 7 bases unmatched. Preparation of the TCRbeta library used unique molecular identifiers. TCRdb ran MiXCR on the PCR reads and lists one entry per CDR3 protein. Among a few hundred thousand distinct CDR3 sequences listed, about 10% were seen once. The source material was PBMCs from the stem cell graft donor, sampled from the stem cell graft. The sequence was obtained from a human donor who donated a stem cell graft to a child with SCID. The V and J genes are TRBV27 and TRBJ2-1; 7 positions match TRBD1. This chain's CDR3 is CASSYEQGNEQFF. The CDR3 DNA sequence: TGTGCCAGCAGTTACGAACAGGGGAACGAGCAGTTCTTC.